The 4 T cell receptor beta chains reported below all come from one sample, sequenced in a study of T cell responses to AZD1222 COVID-19 vaccine. Only in-frame clones appear in the TCRdb table, and some are missing; sequencing was by immunoSEQ multiplex PCR. This sample has 150,000 to 200,000 clones, with approximately 90% found just once. The source was peripheral blood, collected 28 days after the second AZD1222 dose. The receptors were sampled from an adult who received the AZD1222 COVID-19 vaccine.

This clone was found once. The chain carries TRBV27 and TRBJ2-2; D gene unclear. This CDR3 region has 17 residues. Germline-derived CDR1 and CDR2 are MNHEY and SMNVEV (reference sequence). V gave up 5 bases and J gave up 0 bases, with 16 bases separating them. In DNA, the CDR3 is TGTGCCAGCAGTCCACCAGAAGGGTTCACGAACACCGGGGAGCTGTTTTTT. Its translation: CASSPPEGFTNTGELFF.

The chain employs TRBV28 and TRBJ2-3; D unclear. Trimming left V 4 bases short and J 2 bases short, with 7 bases between. CDR1 is MDHEN, CDR2 SYDVKM, per germline. The length of the CDR3 is 13 residues. DNA for the CDR3: TGTGCCAGCAGTTCTCCCCCCACAGATACGCAGTATTTT. It encodes CASSSPPTDTQYF. Combining the CDR3 with reference TRBV28 and TRBJ2-3 gives the whole variable domain DVKVTQSSRYLVKRTGEKVFLECVQDMDHENMFWYRQDPGLGLRLIYFSYDVKMKEKGDIPEGYSVSREKKERFSLILESASTNQTSMYLCASSSPPTDTQYFGPGTRLTVL.

The gene calls are TRBV6-5 and TRBJ1-4; D unclear. V was cut by 0 bases and J by 6 bases, with 14 bases left in between. The CDR3 length is 16 residues. The germline V gene encodes CDR1 MNHEY and CDR2 SVGAGI. The CDR3 here is CASSYSGASIDEKLFF. The CDR3 DNA reads TGTGCCAGCAGTTACTCCGGAGCCTCTATAGATGAAAAACTGTTTTTT.

The rearrangement links TRBV28 to TRBJ1-6; D uncertain. V lost 5 bases and J 12 bases, leaving 14 bases between the germline ends. Germline assignment: CDR1 MDHEN and CDR2 SYDVKM. The CDR3 sequence is 13 residues long. CDR3: CASSPGSFGPLHF. In DNA form, the CDR3 reads TGTGCCAGCAGTCCCGGGAGTTTCGGACCCCTCCACTTT.